Detailed here is one T cell receptor beta chain. No antigen is known for it. The record has no base qualities; no much larger clone is one base away. These data come from a study of shared clonotypes between healthy human individuals (dated by TCRdb to the early 2020s). About the study as a whole: A few men and two women, aged 18 to 49 years, made up the cohort. Per donor, three plates each were used for CD4 naive and CD4 memory, two for CD8 naive, and one for CD8 memory. Blood TCR repertoires of about five healthy adults were deeply sequenced to estimate repertoire size and the extent of clonotype sharing between individuals. To increase sequencing depth and limit assay-specific biases, different laboratories used diverse techniques to prepare libraries and sequence TCR repertoires. Between about 0.85 and 9.5 billion PBMCs per donor were obtained by leukapheresis.

Reading from cysteine to phenylalanine, the CDR3 counts 16 amino acids. The entry retains the CDR3 DNA only, 48 bases that are in frame from base 1. Ends trimmed: V by 5 bases, J by 4 bases; bases unmatched to a gene: 10. Sequences SGHVS (CDR1) and FQNEAQ (CDR2) are obtained from the germline V gene. Paper-wide results and their limitations: The small number of donors limited the genetic and exposure-history diversity represented. Pairwise subsampling indicated that sequencing depth was expected to affect the degree of clonotype sharing among donors. Only blood was sampled, and tissue TCR repertoires likely differ from those in blood. Rarefaction of sorted-subset datasets indicated incomplete sequencing despite the large sequencing depth. About 5% of naive CD4, roughly 3.5% of naive CD8, around 2.3% of memory CD4, and approximately 0.39% of memory CD8 clonotypes were shared across a few donors. Larger estimated clonotype richness was generally found for naive subsets than for memory subsets. Compared with non-shared clonotypes, the clonotypes found in all four sorted-subset donors had higher generation probabilities.

Healthy HIV-negative adults with no recently reported acute infections or vaccinations were included as donors. All donors were Caucasian adults living in Nashville, Tennessee, USA. CD4+ T cells were enriched through magnetic negative selection, after which naive cells were positively selected on CD45RA and the remaining negative fraction served as the memory subset. Blood was collected by leukapheresis, and PBMCs were isolated by Ficoll-Histopaque density gradient centrifugation and then cryopreserved in liquid nitrogen vapor phase. Analytical flow cytometry was used to check the purity and quantity of every magnetically sorted T cell population. Each sorted fraction had its genomic DNA isolated and then quantified by UV absorbance on a Nanodrop 2000c. Using the deep immunoSEQ assay, TCR CDR3 regions were amplified from genomic DNA by multiplex PCR. For each cell subset, the extracted genomic DNA was distributed evenly across all wells of several immunoSEQ 96-well plates, and each plate served as one replicate. For sorted subsets, approximately 200 ng of genomic DNA, equivalent to roughly 30,000 T cell genomes, went into each replicate PCR. Purified libraries were quantified with a Qubit 3.0 fluorometer, sized on a Bioanalyzer 2100, and re-quantified with the KAPA Library Quantification kit. A separate single-read 150-cycle Illumina NextSeq 550 flow cell was used to sequence each immunoSEQ 96-well plate. Per the source publication's procedure: Because only junctional sequences without quality scores were contained in the immunoSEQ output, filtering matching that applied to full-length reads could not be performed. Sequences were annotated with PyIR, a Python wrapper for IgBLAST v1.9, and V/J genes and CDR3 were assigned using IMGT germline references. Reads were filtered out if the reads had weak V/J assignments (E-value above 1e-6), no CDR3, stop codons, out-of-frame junctions, or ambiguous translated residues. A V3J clonotype was defined by an identical inferred V gene, J gene, and CDR3 amino acid sequence. Percentage overlap between repertoires was computed as shared unique clonotypes divided by the size of the smaller repertoire. Repertoire richness was assessed with RTK rarefaction, the Chao1 estimator, and Recon v2.1 estimates of unobserved clonotypes. For all TCRbeta clonotypes obtained by the gDNA method from several donors, generation probabilities were computed with OLGA. The table comes from immuneACCESS by way of TCRdb, which keeps in-frame sequences with V and J called. Part of the clones is missing from these tables; in studies checked, under half for an unresolved V gene and the rest for unknown reasons. D and trimming were read from the DNA, whereas the V and J calls and clone size are those reported in that table. The sample profile shows about 1.1 million clones; roughly 77% of them were found once. The ten largest clones capture 0.89% of the sample.

The material sequenced was memory CD4+ T cells from PBMCs. The cell subset or site label of this sample denotes: CD45RA-negative fraction. The chain is encoded by TRBV7-8 joined to TRBJ1-5, with 8 bases aligning to TRBD1. The source of this sequence is a man younger than 35 in good health. Some clones in this sample may be carry-over from other donors' samples. At the DNA level, the sequence is TGTGCCAGCAGCGTTACCCGGACAGGGATAAATCAGCCCCAGCATTTT. It is translated as CASSVTRTGINQPQHF.